The rows below give T cell receptor beta chains drawn from one sample of a study of T-cell reconstitution after alpha-beta-depleted transplantation in children. TCRdb recomputed calls from the PCR reads with MiXCR, one row per CDR3 protein. The repertoire consists of around 250,000 distinct CDR3 sequences, with around 7.8% occurring once and the leading ten covering just under 6.5%. Sequenced here: PBMCs, mostly from graft donor cells, sampled 180 days after TCRalphabeta/CD19-depleted stem cell transplant. The receptors stem from a male patient between 10 and 17 years old who had a stem cell transplant for acute lymphoblastic leukemia, so the T cells may come from the graft donor. The CDR3 runs from the conserved cysteine through the conserved F or W. D genes are given only for firm matches. Size is omitted from some rows. Given values are once, few, many or a class for expanded clones.

TRBD1,TRBV3-1,15,many,TRBJ2-5,TGTGCCAGCAGGCGGGACAGGGGTGTGTATGAGACCCAGTACTTC,CASRRDRGVYETQYF
-,TRBV6-1,15,many,TRBJ2-7,TGTGCCAGCACCGAAGCCAGGAGGCTGGACTACGAGCAGTACTTC,CASTEARRLDYEQYF
-,TRBV4-2,16,many,TRBJ1-4,TGTGCCAGCAGCCTGGAACAGGATACAACTAATGAAAAACTGTTTTTT,CASSLEQDTTNEKLFF
-,TRBV18,15,many,TRBJ2-3,TGTGCCAGCTCACCACCCGTGGGGGCCGGGAATACGCAGTATTTT,CASSPPVGAGNTQYF
-,TRBV27,15,medium-sized,TRBJ1-1,TGTGCCAGCAGTGGCCCCAGGGATGGGAGGTCTGAAGCTTTCTTT,CASSGPRDGRSEAFF
-,TRBV12-3/TRBV12-4,14,many,TRBJ2-7,TGTGCCAGCAGCCCCCACAGGTGGGCCTACGAGCAGTACTTC,CASSPHRWAYEQYF
TRBD2,TRBV12-3/TRBV12-4,15,many,TRBJ2-5,TGTGCCAGCACTCGGCGGGGGGGTTTAGGAGAGACCCAGTACTTC,CASTRRGGLGETQYF
TRBD2,TRBV9,15,many,TRBJ2-1,TGTGCCAGCAGCTCTAGCGGGAGGCCCTACAATGAGCAGTTCTTC,CASSSSGRPYNEQFF
-,TRBV12-3/TRBV12-4,14,many,TRBJ1-2,TGTGCCAGCAGTCCCCCGGGCCCTAACTATGGCTACACCTTC,CASSPPGPNYGYTF
TRBD1,TRBV18,16,many,TRBJ2-5,TGTGCCAGCTCACCGGACAGGACAGCGGAGCGGGAGACCCAGTACTTC,CASSPDRTAERETQYF
-,TRBV18,16,many,TRBJ2-3,TGTGCCAGCTCACCATGGAGGAACAGTAACTCAGATACGCAGTATTTT,CASSPWRNSNSDTQYF
-,TRBV20-1,14,many,TRBJ1-1,TGCAGTGCCCACCGACACCCTTTCAACACTGAAGCTTTCTTT,CSAHRHPFNTEAFF
-,TRBV5-1,12,many,TRBJ2-5,TGCGCCAGCAGCTTCTTGGGAGAGACCCAGTACTTC,CASSFLGETQYF
-,TRBV2,13,many,TRBJ1-5,TGTGCCAGCAGCAACAGGGTTAATCAGCCCCAGCATTTT,CASSNRVNQPQHF
-,TRBV3-1,15,many,TRBJ2-5,TGTGCCAGCAGCCCTCGACGGCCTATACAAGAGACCCAGTACTTC,CASSPRRPIQETQYF
-,TRBV20-1,14,many,TRBJ2-7,TGCAGTGCCAAACAGGGCTACGGCTCCTACGAGCAGTACTTC,CSAKQGYGSYEQYF
TRBD2,TRBV7-7,20,few,TRBJ2-5,TGTGCTAGCAGCGGGCAGCCGACTCGCCGACTAGCGGGAGATAGAGAGACCCAGTACTTC,CASSGQPTRRLAGDRETQYF
-,TRBV12-3/TRBV12-4,12,many,TRBJ1-2,TGTGCCAGCAGGGGAGCTAACTATGGCTACACCTTC,CASRGANYGYTF
TRBD1,TRBV20-1,18,many,TRBJ1-5,TGCAGTGCTAGAGACCTGGGACAGGGGATTGCCTCAATGGGGCCCCAGCATTTT,CSARDLGQGIASMGPQHF
-,TRBV20-1,12,many,TRBJ2-7,TGCAGTGCTGGCCCGTGGGGTTCCGAGCAGTACTTC,CSAGPWGSEQYF
TRBD1,TRBV9,16,many,TRBJ2-2,TGTGCCAGCAGCGTAGCGGGACAGGGTTTAACCGGGGAGCTGTTTTTT,CASSVAGQGLTGELFF
-,TRBV18,12,many,TRBJ1-2,TGTGCCAGCTCACCACCGGGGGCTGGCTACACCTTC,CASSPPGAGYTF
TRBD1,TRBV5-5,13,many,TRBJ1-1,TGTGCCAGCAGCTTGAGGGGGCATGGTGAAGCTTTCTTT,CASSLRGHGEAFF
-,TRBV12-3/TRBV12-4,14,many,TRBJ1-1,TGTGCCAGCAGGACCCACGACAGGCCCACTGAAGCTTTCTTT,CASRTHDRPTEAFF
-,TRBV2,14,many,TRBJ2-1,TGTGCCAGCACTCCCAGAGGGGGTAACAATGAGCAGTTCTTC,CASTPRGGNNEQFF
-,TRBV28,13,many,TRBJ1-4,TGTGCCAGCAGTTTTTACGTAAATGAAAAACTGTTTTTT,CASSFYVNEKLFF
-,TRBV3-1,13,many,TRBJ1-2,TGTGCCAGCACCGTGGGGTGGAACTATGGCTACACCTTC,CASTVGWNYGYTF
-,TRBV29-1,9,many,TRBJ1-5,TGCCACGAGGCGGTGCCCCAGCATTTT,CHEAVPQHF
-,TRBV6-4,12,many,TRBJ2-3,TGTGCCAGCAGTGACTCGTGGGGTACGCAGTATTTT,CASSDSWGTQYF
-,TRBV7-6,12,many,TRBJ2-1,TGTGCCAGCAGCTCCGTCGAGAATGAGCAGTTCTTC,CASSSVENEQFF
TRBD2,TRBV3-1,15,many,TRBJ2-3,TGTGCCAGCAGCCAAGAATGGGGGGGAGGAGATACGCAGTATTTT,CASSQEWGGGDTQYF
-,TRBV12-3/TRBV12-4,16,many,TRBJ2-2,TGTGCCAGCGTGGAGGGGACATTTAGGGACACCGGGGAGCTGTTTTTT,CASVEGTFRDTGELFF
-,TRBV15,12,many,TRBJ2-7,TGTGCCACCAGCGGGCGGGGCAGCGAGCAGTACTTC,CATSGRGSEQYF
-,TRBV7-9,16,-,TRBJ2-2,TGTGCCAGCCCTAAAGCGGTTTCTGCGAACACCGGGGAGCTGTTTTTT,CASPKAVSANTGELFF
-,TRBV6-2/TRBV6-3,14,many,TRBJ2-7,TGTGCCAGCAGTGCGACTCCGTCCTCCTACGAGCAGTACTTC,CASSATPSSYEQYF
-,TRBV21-1,14,many,TRBJ1-5,TGTGCCAGCAGCAAACGTACAAGGGATCAGCCCCAGCATTTT,CASSKRTRDQPQHF
-,TRBV6-1,15,many,TRBJ2-4,TGTGCCAGCAGTCGGCAGGGGTGGGCCAAAAACATTCAGTACTTC,CASSRQGWAKNIQYF
TRBD1,TRBV19,15,many,TRBJ2-7,TGTGCCAGTAGTTCGACAGGGACCCCAGCCTACGAGCAGTACTTC,CASSSTGTPAYEQYF
TRBD2,TRBV7-2,14,many,TRBJ2-7,TGTGCCAGCAGGCAAGTGGGACTACCCTACGAGCAGTACTTC,CASRQVGLPYEQYF
-,TRBV10-3,15,many,TRBJ2-2,TGTGCCATCAGTGAAGATTGGCACACCACCGGGGAGCTGTTTTTT,CAISEDWHTTGELFF
-,TRBV11-2,13,-,TRBJ2-3,TGTGCCAGCAGCTTAGGGCTAGCCCATACGCAGTATTTT,CASSLGLAHTQYF
TRBD2,TRBV5-1,17,many,TRBJ2-1,TGCGCCAGCAGCTTGGGTACTAGCGGGGGGAGGGGTATTGAGCAGTTCTTC,CASSLGTSGGRGIEQFF
TRBD2,TRBV6-2/TRBV6-3,16,many,TRBJ2-1,TGTGCCAGCAGCCATGGGAGACTAGCGCCTTACAATGAGCAGTTCTTC,CASSHGRLAPYNEQFF
-,TRBV12-3/TRBV12-4,15,many,TRBJ1-1,TGTGCCAGCAGTTCCCCGGACACCCAGCCTAGGGGAGCTTTCTTT,CASSSPDTQPRGAFF
-,TRBV18,15,-,TRBJ2-6,TGTGCCAGCTCCCCTAGTAACTCTGGGGCCAACGTCCTGACTTTC,CASSPSNSGANVLTF
TRBD1,TRBV19,14,-,TRBJ1-3,TGTGCCAGTAGCCACAGGGGGTTTGGAAACACCATATATTTT,CASSHRGFGNTIYF
-,TRBV21-1,16,many,TRBJ2-7,TGTGCCAGCAGCCCCCAGGGGACTAGCGGAATCTACGAGCAGTACTTC,CASSPQGTSGIYEQYF
TRBD2,TRBV12-3/TRBV12-4,14,many,TRBJ2-2,TGTGCCAGCATCACGGGGGGAGGCACCGGGGAGCTGTTTTTT,CASITGGGTGELFF
TRBD1,TRBV7-9,17,many,TRBJ2-2,TGTGCCAGCAGCCGTCCGAGGACAGGATTCCTCACCGGGGAGCTGTTTTTT,CASSRPRTGFLTGELFF
-,TRBV11-2,11,many,TRBJ2-5,TGTGCCAGCAGCGGGGAAGAGACCCAGTACTTC,CASSGEETQYF
-,TRBV5-1,15,many,TRBJ2-3,TGCGCCAGCAGCTTGGGAGGGGAAAGCACAGATACGCAGTATTTT,CASSLGGESTDTQYF
-,TRBV7-8,15,-,TRBJ1-5,TGTGCCAGCAGCTTAGATGCCTGGGGGCCTCAGCCCCAGCATTTT,CASSLDAWGPQPQHF
TRBD2,TRBV5-6,15,many,TRBJ2-7,TGTGCCAGCAGCTCCTTTGGACTAGCGACCTACGAGCAGTACTTC,CASSSFGLATYEQYF
-,TRBV25-1,15,many,TRBJ2-7,TGTGCCAGCAGTGAAGGGACCAAACAGGTCCACGAGCAGTACTTC,CASSEGTKQVHEQYF
-,TRBV20-1,13,many,TRBJ1-1,TGCAGTGCTATTTTAGGGACGTACACTGAAGCTTTCTTT,CSAILGTYTEAFF
-,TRBV20-1,14,many,TRBJ2-3,TGCAGTGCTAGTTCACAGCCTAGCACAGATACGCAGTATTTT,CSASSQPSTDTQYF
-,TRBV12-3/TRBV12-4,14,many,TRBJ1-5,TGTGCCAGCAGTTTCGCAGGTTTCGATCAGCCCCAGCATTTT,CASSFAGFDQPQHF
-,TRBV7-9,15,many,TRBJ2-3,TGTGCCAGCAGCTCGACCAGCTCTCCCACAGATACGCAGTATTTT,CASSSTSSPTDTQYF